This T cell receptor beta chain was retrieved from a study of blood T cell repertoires in COVID-19. Across the whole study: COVID-19 samples, acute and convalescent, were from the United States, Italy and Spain. PBMCs, B-cell-depleted T cells, or T cells provided the cDNA or gDNA that made up the material.

This CDR3 is built from 16 residues. The germline V gene has CDR1 MDHEN and CDR2 SYDVKM. The V gene end was trimmed by 6 bases and the J gene end by 2 bases; junction bases not matched to a gene: 6. Per the original data handling: Reference gene primer amplification yielded estimated nucleated cell counts. The repertoire was sequenced with immunoSEQ multiplex PCR; TCRdb's copy has only in-frame clones and lacks some. The V and J calls and the clone size are those of that table, but D and trimming were determined from the DNA. The sample lists 95,000 to 150,000 clones, around 80% occurring once. This sequence originates from a man in his 60s with active or convalescent COVID-19. What was sequenced was peripheral blood. The gene calls are TRBV28 and TRBJ1-4; 10 bases fit TRBD1. The CDR3 nucleotides are TGTGCCAGCAGATTGGACAGGGGGGTGACTAATGAAAAACTGTTTTTT. Translated: CASRLDRGVTNEKLFF.